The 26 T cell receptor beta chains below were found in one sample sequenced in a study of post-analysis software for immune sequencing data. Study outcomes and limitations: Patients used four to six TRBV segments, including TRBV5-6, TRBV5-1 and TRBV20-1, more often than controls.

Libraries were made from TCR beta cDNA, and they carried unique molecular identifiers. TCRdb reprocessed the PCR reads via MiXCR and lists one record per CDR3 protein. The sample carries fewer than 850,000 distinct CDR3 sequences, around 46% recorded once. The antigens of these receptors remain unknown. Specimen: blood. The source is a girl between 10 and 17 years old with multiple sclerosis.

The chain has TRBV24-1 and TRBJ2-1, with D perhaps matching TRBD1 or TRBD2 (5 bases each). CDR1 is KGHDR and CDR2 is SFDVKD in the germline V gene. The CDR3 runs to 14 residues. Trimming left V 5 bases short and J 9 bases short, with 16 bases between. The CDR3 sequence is CATSVFAFGGEQFF. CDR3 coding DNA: TGTGCCACCAGTGTTTTTGCGTTTGGGGGTGAGCAGTTCTTC.

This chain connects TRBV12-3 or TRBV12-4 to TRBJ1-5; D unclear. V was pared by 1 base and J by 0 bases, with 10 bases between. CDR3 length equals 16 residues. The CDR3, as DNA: TGTGCCAGCAGTTTAGGGATAGGAAATAGCAATCAGCCCCAGCATTTT. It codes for CASSLGIGNSNQPQHF.

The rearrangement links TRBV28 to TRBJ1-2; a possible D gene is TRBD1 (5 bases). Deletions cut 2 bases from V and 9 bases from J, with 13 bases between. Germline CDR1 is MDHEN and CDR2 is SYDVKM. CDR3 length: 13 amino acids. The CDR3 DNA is TGTGCCAGCAGTTTAGGGGGGGTGAATCGCTACACCTTC. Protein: CASSLGGVNRYTF.

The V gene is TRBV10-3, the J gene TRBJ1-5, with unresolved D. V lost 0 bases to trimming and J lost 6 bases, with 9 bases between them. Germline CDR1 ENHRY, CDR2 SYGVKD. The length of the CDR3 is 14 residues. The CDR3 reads CAISESGGSQPQHF. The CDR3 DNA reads TGTGCCATCAGTGAGTCTGGAGGGAGTCAGCCCCAGCATTTT.

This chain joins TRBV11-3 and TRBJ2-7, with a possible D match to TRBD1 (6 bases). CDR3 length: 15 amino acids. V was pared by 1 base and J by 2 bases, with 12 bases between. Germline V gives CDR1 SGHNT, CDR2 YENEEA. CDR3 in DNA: TGTGCCAGCAGCTTAGTAGGGACATCTACCTACGAGCAGTACTTC. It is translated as CASSLVGTSTYEQYF.

This chain's CDR3 is CARTSGRPCTDTQYF. The CDR3 DNA follows: TGTGCCAGAACTAGCGGGAGGCCATGCACAGATACGCAGTATTTT. This rearrangement joins TRBV27 to TRBJ2-3; TRBD2 agrees at 12 bases. Germline CDR1 reads MNHEY; CDR2 reads SMNVEV (reference sequence). V trimming: 9 bases; J trimming: 1 base; junction bases outside the gene matches: 5. CDR3 size: 15 residues.

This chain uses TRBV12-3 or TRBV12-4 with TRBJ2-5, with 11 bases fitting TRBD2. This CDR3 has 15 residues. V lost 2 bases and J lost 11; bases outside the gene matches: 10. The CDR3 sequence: CASSLRGTSGSEQYF. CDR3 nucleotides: TGTGCCAGCAGTTTAAGGGGAACTAGCGGGAGTGAGCAGTACTTC.

The CDR3 DNA sequence: TGCAGTGCTAGCTCAGGGTTAAGGGGCTACGAGCAGTACTTC. This encodes CSASSGLRGYEQYF. The rearrangement uses TRBV20-1 and TRBJ2-7, with D perhaps TRBD1 (5 bases). This CDR3 has 14 residues. Per germline, CDR1 DFQATT and CDR2 SNEGSKA (reference sequence). The V end lost 3 bases, the J end lost 3 bases, and 15 bases lay between the germline ends.

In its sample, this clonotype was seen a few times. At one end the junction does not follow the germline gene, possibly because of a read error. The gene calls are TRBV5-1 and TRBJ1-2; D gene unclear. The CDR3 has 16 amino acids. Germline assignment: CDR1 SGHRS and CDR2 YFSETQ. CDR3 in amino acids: CAGSSGGRTTNYGYTF. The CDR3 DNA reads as TGCGCCGGCAGCTCCGGAGGTAGAACAACTAACTATGGCTACACCTTC.

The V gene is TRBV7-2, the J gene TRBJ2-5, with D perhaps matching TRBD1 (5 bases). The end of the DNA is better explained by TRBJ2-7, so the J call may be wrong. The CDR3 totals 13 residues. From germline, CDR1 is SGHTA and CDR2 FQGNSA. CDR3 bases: TGTGCCAGCAGCCGGAACCAGGGCGGCGAGCAGTACTTC. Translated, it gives CASSRNQGGEQYF.

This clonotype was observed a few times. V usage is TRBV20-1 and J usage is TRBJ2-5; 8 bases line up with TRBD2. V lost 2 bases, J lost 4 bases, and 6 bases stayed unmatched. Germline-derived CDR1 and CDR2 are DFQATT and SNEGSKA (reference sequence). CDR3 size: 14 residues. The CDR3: CSARYGAGGETQYF. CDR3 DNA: TGCAGTGCTAGATATGGTGCGGGGGGAGAGACCCAGTACTTC.

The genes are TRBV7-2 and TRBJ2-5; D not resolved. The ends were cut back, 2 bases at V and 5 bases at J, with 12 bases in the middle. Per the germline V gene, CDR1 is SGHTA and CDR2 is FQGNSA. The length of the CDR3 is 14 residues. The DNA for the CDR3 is TGTGCCAGCAGCTTAAGGGCCCTCGCTGAGACCCAGTACTTC. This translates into CASSLRALAETQYF.

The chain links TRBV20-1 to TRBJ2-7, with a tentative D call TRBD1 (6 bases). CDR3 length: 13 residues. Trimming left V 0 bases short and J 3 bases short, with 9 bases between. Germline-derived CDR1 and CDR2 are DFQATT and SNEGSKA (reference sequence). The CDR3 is CSARDIQGYEQYF. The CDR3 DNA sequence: TGCAGTGCTAGAGATATACAGGGCTACGAGCAGTACTTC.

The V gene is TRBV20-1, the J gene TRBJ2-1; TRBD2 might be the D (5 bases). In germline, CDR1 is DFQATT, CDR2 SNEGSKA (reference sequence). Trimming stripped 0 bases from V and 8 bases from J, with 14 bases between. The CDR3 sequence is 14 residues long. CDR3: CSAREPLRVDEQFF. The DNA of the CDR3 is TGCAGTGCTAGAGAACCGTTGCGGGTCGATGAGCAGTTCTTC.

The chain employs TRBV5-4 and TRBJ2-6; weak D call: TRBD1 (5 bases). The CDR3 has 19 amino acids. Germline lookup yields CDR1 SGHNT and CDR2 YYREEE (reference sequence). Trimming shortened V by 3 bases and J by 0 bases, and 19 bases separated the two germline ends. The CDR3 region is CASSWGGVRPISGANVLTF. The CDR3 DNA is TGTGCCAGCAGCTGGGGCGGCGTCAGGCCAATCTCTGGGGCCAACGTCCTGACTTTC.

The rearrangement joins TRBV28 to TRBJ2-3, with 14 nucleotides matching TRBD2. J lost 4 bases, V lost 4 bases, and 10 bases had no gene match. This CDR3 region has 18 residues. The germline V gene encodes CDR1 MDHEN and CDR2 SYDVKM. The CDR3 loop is CASSSPGTSGRESDTQYF. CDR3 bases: TGTGCCAGCAGTTCACCTGGGACTAGCGGGAGAGAGTCAGATACGCAGTATTTT. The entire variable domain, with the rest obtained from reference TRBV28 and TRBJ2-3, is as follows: DVKVTQSSRYLVKRTGEKVFLECVQDMDHENMFWYRQDPGLGLRLIYFSYDVKMKEKGDIPEGYSVSREKKERFSLILESASTNQTSMYLCASSSPGTSGRESDTQYFGPGTRLTVL.

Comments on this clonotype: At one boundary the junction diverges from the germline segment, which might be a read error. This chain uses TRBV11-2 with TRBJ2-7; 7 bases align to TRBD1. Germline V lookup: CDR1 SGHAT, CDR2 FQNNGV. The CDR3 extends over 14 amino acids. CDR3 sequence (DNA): TGTGCCGGCAGCTCAGGGGGTATTTCCTACGAGCAGTACTTC. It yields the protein CAGSSGGISYEQYF.

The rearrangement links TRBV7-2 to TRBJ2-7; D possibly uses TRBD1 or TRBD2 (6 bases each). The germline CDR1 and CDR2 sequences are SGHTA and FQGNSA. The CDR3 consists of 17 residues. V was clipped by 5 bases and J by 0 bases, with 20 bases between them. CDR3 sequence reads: CASSPLGGGASSYEQYF. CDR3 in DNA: TGTGCCAGCAGCCCACTGGGGGGCGGGGCCAGCTCCTACGAGCAGTACTTC.

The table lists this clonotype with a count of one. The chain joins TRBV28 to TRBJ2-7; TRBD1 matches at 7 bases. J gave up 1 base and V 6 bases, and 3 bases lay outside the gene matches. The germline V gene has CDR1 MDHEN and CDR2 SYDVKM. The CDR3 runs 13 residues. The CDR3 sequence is CASRRDRSYEQYF. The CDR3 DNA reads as TGTGCCAGCAGACGGGACAGATCCTACGAGCAGTACTTC.

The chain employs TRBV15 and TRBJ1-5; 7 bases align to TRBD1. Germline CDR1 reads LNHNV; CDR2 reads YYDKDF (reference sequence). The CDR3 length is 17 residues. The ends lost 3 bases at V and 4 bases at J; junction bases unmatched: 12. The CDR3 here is CATSRGTALHSNQPQHF. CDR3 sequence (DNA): TGTGCCACCAGCAGGGGGACAGCCTTGCATAGTAATCAGCCCCAGCATTTT.

CDR3 in DNA: TGCAGTGCTAGAATCGAGGACAGGAATCAGCCCCAGCATTTT. As protein: CSARIEDRNQPQHF. V usage is TRBV20-1 and J usage is TRBJ1-5; 7 positions agree with TRBD1. The ends lost 2 bases at V and 4 bases at J; junction bases unmatched: 5. The CDR3 has 14 amino acids. The germline V gene has CDR1 DFQATT and CDR2 SNEGSKA (reference sequence).

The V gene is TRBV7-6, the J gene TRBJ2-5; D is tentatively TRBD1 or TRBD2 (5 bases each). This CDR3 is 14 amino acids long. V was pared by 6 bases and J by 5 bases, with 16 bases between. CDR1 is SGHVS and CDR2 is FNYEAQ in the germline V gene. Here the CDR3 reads CASRSPGPKETQYF. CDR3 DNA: TGTGCCAGCAGGTCTCCGGGACCCAAGGAGACCCAGTACTTC.

The CDR3 spells CSARKAGEETQYF. CDR3 DNA: TGCAGCGCTCGAAAAGCGGGAGAGGAGACCCAGTACTTC. The chain has TRBV29-1 and TRBJ2-5, with 8 positions matching TRBD2. The CDR3 spans 13 residues. The V segment lost 7 bases and the J segment 5 bases; nucleotides outside the gene matches: 9. Germline assignment: CDR1 SQVTM and CDR2 ANQGSEA.

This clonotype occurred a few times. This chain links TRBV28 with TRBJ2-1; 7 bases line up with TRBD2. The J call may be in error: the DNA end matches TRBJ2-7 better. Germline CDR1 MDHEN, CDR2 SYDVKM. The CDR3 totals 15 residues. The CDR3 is CASRTGTTFYNEQYF. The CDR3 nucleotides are TGTGCCAGCAGAACCGGGACTACATTCTACAATGAGCAGTACTTC.

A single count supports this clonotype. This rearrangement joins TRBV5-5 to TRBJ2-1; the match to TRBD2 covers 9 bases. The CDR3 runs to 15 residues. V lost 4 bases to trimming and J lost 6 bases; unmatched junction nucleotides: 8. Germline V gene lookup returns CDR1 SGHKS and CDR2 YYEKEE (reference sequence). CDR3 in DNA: TGTGCCAGCAGCACCGCCGGGACTAGCTTCAATGAGCAGTTCTTC. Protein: CASSTAGTSFNEQFF.

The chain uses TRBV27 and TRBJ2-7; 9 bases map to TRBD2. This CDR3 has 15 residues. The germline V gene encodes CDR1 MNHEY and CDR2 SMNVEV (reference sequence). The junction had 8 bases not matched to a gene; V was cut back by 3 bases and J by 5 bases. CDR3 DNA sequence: TGTGCCAGCAGTTTCGGGCGGGAGGGCCGCCACGAGCAGTACTTC. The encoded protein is CASSFGREGRHEQYF.